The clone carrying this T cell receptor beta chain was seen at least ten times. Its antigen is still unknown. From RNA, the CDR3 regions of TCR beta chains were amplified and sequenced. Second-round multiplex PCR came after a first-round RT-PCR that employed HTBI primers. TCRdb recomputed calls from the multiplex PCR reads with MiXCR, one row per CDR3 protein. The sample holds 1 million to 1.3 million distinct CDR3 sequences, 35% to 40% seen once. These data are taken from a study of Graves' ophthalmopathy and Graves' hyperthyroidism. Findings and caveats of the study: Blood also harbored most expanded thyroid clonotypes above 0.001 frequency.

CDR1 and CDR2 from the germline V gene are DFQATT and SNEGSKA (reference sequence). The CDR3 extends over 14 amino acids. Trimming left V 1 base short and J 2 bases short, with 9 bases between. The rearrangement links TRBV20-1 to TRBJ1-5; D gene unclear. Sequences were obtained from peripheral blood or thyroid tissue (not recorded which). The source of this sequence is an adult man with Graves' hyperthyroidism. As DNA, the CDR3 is TGCAGTGCTAGAGTCCAACAAGGCAATCAGCCCCAGCATTTT. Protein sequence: CSARVQQGNQPQHF.